This is a list of T cell receptor beta chains from one sample in a study of blood T cell repertoires in COVID-19. TCRdb's table, derived via immunoSEQ multiplex PCR, lists solely in-frame clones and lacks some. The data show a few hundred thousand clones, 85% seen once. Sequencing was done on a sample of PBMCs or T cells enriched from blood (not recorded which). The receptors originated from a man aged 35-49 years who had recovered from COVID-19. Each CDR3 is given with its conserved first and last residue. The D gene is left open where the match is weak.

d_call j_call v_call cdr3_aa cdr3_nt
NA TRBJ2-3 TRBV9 CASSVGGADTQYF TGTGCCAGCAGCGTTGGGGGCGCAGATACGCAGTATTTT
TRBD2 TRBJ2-3 TRBV30 CAWSRLAGGTTDTQYF TGTGCCTGGTCCCGACTAGCGGGAGGTACCACAGATACGCAGTATTTT
NA TRBJ1-1 TRBV10-3 CASSRDTASNTEAFF TGTGCCAGTAGCCGGGACACAGCTTCGAACACTGAAGCTTTCTTT
NA TRBJ1-1 TRBV5-5 CASSRNTEAFF TGTGCCAGCAGCCGGAACACTGAAGCTTTCTTT
TRBD1 TRBJ2-7 TRBV29-1 CSVELGQGAYEQYF TGCAGCGTTGAACTGGGACAGGGGGCCTACGAGCAGTACTTC
NA TRBJ1-2 TRBV19 CASSTPRDSWYGYTF TGTGCCAGTAGTACCCCTCGTGACAGCTGGTATGGCTACACCTTC
NA TRBJ1-3 TRBV6-5 CASSYQDSGGNTIYF TGTGCCAGCAGTTACCAAGACAGTGGGGGAAACACCATATATTTT
NA TRBJ2-3 TRBV5-1 CASSLGARYTDTQYF TGCGCCAGCAGCTTGGGGGCCAGGTATACAGATACGCAGTATTTT
NA TRBJ2-7 TRBV11-2 CASSLGGRPYEQYF TGTGCCAGCAGCTTAGGGGGGAGGCCCTACGAGCAGTACTTC
TRBD1 TRBJ1-5 TRBV28 CASTDGQANSNQPQHF TGTGCCAGCACCGACGGACAGGCTAATAGCAATCAGCCCCAGCATTTT
NA TRBJ2-7 TRBV29-1 CSVEDRGRRGGGSFGEQYF TGCAGCGTTGAGGATAGGGGGAGACGCGGGGGCGGGAGTTTTGGCGAGCAGTACTTC